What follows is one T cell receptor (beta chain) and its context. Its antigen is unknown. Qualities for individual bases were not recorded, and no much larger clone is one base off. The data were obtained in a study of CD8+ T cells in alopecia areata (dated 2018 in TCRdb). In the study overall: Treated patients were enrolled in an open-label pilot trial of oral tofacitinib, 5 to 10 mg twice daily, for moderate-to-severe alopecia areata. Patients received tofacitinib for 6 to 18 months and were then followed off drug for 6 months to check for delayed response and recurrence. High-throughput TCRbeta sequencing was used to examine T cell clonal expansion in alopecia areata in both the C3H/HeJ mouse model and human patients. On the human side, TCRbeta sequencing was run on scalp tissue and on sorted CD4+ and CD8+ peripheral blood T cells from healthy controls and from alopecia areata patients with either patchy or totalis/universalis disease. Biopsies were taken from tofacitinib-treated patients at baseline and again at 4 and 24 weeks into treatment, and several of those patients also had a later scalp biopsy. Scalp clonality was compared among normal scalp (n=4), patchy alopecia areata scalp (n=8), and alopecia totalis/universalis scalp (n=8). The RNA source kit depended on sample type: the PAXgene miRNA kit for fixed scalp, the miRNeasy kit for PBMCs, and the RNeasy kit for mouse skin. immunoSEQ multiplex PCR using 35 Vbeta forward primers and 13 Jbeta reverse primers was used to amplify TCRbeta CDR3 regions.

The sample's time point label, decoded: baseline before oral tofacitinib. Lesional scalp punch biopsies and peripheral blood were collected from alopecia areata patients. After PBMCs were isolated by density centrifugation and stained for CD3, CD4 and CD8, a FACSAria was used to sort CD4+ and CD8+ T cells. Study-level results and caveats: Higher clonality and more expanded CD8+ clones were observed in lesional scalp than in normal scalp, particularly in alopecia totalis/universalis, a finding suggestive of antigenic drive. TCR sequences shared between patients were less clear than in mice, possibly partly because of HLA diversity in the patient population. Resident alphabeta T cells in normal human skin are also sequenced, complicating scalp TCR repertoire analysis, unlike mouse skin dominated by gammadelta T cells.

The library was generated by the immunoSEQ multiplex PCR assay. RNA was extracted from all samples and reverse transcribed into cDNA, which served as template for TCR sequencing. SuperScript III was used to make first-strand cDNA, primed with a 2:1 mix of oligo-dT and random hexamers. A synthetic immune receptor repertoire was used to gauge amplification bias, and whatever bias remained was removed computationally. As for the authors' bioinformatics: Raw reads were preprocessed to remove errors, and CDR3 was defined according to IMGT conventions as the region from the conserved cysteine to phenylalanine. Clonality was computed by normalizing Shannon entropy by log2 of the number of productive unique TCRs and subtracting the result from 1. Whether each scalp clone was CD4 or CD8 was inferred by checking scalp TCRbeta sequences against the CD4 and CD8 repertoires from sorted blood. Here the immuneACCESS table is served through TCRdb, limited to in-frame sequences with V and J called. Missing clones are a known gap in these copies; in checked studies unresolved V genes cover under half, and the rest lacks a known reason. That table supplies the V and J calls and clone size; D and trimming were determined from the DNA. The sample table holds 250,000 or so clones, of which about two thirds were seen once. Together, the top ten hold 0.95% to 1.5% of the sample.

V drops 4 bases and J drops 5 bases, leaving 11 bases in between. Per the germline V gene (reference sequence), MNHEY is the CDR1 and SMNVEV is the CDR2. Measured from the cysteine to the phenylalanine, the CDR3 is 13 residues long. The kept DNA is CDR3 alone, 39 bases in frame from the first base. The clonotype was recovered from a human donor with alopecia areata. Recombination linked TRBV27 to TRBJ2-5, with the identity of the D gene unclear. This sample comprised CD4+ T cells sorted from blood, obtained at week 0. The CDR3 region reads CASSSWGSETQYF. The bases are TGTGCCAGCAGTTCGTGGGGATCCGAGACCCAGTACTTC.